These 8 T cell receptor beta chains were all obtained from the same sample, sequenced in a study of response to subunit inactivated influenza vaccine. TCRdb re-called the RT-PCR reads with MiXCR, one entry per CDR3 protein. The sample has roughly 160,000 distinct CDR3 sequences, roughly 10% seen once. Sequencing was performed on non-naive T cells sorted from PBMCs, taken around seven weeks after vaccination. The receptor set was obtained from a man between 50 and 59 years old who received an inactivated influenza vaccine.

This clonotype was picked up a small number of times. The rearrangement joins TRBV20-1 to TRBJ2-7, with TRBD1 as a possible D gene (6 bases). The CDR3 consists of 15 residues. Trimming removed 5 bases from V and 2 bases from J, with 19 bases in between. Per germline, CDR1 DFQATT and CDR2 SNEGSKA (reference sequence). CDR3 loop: CSAQDRDKGPYEQYF. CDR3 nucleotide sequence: TGCAGTGCTCAAGATCGGGACAAAGGACCCTACGAGCAGTACTTC.

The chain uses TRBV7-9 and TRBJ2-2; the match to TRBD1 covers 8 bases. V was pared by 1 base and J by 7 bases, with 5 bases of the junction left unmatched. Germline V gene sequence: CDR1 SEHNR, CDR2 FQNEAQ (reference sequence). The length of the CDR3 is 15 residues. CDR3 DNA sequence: TGTGCCAGCAGCTTAGGACAGGGGAAGGTCGGGGAGCTGTTTTTT. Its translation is CASSLGQGKVGELFF.

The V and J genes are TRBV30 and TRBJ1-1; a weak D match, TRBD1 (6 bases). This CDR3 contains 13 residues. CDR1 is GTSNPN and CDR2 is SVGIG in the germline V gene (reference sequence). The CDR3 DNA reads TGTGCTACTTACAGGGAGCGAAACACTGAAGCTTTCTTT. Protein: CATYRERNTEAFF.

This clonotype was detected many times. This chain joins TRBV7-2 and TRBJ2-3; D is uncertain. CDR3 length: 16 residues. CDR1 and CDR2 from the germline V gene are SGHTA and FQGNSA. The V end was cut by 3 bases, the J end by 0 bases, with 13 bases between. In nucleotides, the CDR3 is TGTGCCAGCAGCTTTAATGGCAGGTCTAGCACAGATACGCAGTATTTT. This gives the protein CASSFNGRSSTDTQYF.

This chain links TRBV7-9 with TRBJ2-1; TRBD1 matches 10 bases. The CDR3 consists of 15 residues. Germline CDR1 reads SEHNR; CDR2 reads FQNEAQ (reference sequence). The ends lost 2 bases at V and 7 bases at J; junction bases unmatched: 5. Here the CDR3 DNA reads TGTGCCAGCAGCTTATTCCGGGACAGGGGTAATGAGCAGTTCTTC. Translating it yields CASSLFRDRGNEQFF. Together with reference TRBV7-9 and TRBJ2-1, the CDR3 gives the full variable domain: DTGVSQNPRHKITKRGQNVTFRCDPISEHNRLYWYRQTLGQGPEFLTYFQNEAQLEKSRLLSDRFSAERPKGSFSTLEIQRTEQGDSAMYLCASSLFRDRGNEQFFGPGTRLTVL.

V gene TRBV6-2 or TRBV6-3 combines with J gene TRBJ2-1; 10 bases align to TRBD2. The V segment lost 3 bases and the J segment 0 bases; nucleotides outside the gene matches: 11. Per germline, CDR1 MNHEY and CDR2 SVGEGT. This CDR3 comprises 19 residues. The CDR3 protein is CASSYSRTSGPSSYNEQFF. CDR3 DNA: TGTGCCAGCAGTTATAGCCGGACTAGCGGACCGAGCTCCTACAATGAGCAGTTCTTC.

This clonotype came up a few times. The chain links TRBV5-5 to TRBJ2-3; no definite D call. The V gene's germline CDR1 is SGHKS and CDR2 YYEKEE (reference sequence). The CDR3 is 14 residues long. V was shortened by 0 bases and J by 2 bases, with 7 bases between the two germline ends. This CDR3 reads CASSLVSTTDTQYF. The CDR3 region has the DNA TGTGCCAGCAGCTTGGTCAGCACCACAGATACGCAGTATTTT.

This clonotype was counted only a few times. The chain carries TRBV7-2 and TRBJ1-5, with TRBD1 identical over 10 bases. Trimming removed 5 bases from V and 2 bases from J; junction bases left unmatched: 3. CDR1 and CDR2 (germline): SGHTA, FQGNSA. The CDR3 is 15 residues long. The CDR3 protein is CASSPTGGGNQPQHF. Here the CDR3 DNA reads TGTGCCAGCAGCCCGACAGGGGGCGGCAATCAGCCCCAGCATTTT.